This record looks at one T cell receptor (beta chain) sequence and its context. The antigen is undetermined. The sample comes from a study of T cells after yellow fever vaccination. Study-wide findings and caveats: Relatively few clonotypes were ones that appeared in both CD4 and CD8 compartments. Most clones from primary vaccination resurfaced after the booster (approximately 95% CD4, 88% CD8).

CDR1 and CDR2 (germline): MNHEY, SVGEGT. V lost 7 bases, J lost 5 bases, and 20 bases lay in between. The CDR3 covers 15 residues. UMIs were added to TCR cDNA along with a universal primer site when it was made by 5'RACE template switching. TCRdb re-called the 5' RACE reads through MiXCR, storing one row per CDR3 protein. The sample holds under 600,000 distinct CDR3 sequences, just over 20% seen once. The source of this sequence is a man younger than 35 who received the YFV17D yellow fever vaccine. The rearrangement joins TRBV6-2 or TRBV6-3 to TRBJ2-5; no firm D call. Sequencing used PBMCs, obtained around 3 weeks after the first yellow fever vaccination. The CDR3 nucleotides are TGTGCCAGCAAACGCTTCTCCGGCCAAGGGGAGACCCAGTACTTC. Translating it yields CASKRFSGQGETQYF.